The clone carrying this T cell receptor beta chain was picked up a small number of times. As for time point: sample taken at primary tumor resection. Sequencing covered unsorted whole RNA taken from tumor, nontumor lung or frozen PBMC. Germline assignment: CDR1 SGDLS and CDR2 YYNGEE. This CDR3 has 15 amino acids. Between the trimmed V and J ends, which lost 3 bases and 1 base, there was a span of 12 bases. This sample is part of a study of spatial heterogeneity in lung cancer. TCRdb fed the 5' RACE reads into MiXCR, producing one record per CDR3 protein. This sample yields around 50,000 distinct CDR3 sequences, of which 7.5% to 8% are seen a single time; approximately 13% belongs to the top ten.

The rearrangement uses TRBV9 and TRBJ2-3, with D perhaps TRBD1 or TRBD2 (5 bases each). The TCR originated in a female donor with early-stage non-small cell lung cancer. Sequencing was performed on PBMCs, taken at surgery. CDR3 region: CASSAGPRGTDTQYF. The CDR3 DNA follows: TGTGCCAGCAGCGCGGGGCCCAGGGGCACAGATACGCAGTATTTT.